These 30 T cell receptor beta chains share one sample of origin, sequenced in a study of human T cells and chemical hapten exposure. The time point here: pre-sensitization, week 0. Documented treatment: therapeutic diphenylcyclopropenone sensitization with weekly scalp DPC. Total RNA was isolated from unfractionated whole blood. TCRdb processed the RACE reads anew with MiXCR; each CDR3 protein has one entry. The sample has fewer than 45,000 distinct CDR3 sequences; 10% are singletons. Sequenced here: whole blood, sampled in connection with sensitization to the hapten diphenylcyclopropenone (DPC). The receptors were sampled from a man in his forties or fifties with alopecia areata. Some clones in this sample may be carry-over from other donors' samples.

At least ten counts were recorded for this clonotype. The gene calls are TRBV11-2 and TRBJ1-2; 7 bases map to TRBD1. J was trimmed by 2 bases and V by 5 bases; bases with no gene match: 2. CDR3 length: 13 residues. Germline CDR1 is SGHAT and CDR2 is FQNNGV. The CDR3 sequence: CASSPDRNYGYTF. CDR3 coding DNA: TGTGCCAGCAGCCCGGACAGGAACTATGGCTACACCTTC.

This clonotype was seen many times. The CDR3 region is CASSYNQDGAEAFF. For the CDR3, the DNA is TGTGCCAGCAGTTACAACCAGGACGGGGCTGAAGCTTTCTTT. This chain uses TRBV6-2 or TRBV6-3 with TRBJ1-1; D unclear. This CDR3 region has 14 residues. The V and J ends lost 2 bases and 6 bases respectively, with 13 bases between them. Germline lookup yields CDR1 MNHEY and CDR2 SVGEGT.

This clonotype has at least ten counts. This sequence joins TRBV2 and TRBJ2-5, with 12 positions matching TRBD1. The CDR3 is 16 residues long. V gave up 6 bases and J gave up 5 bases; unmatched junction bases: 10. From germline, CDR1 is SNHLY and CDR2 FYNNEI. The DNA for the CDR3 is TGTGCCAGCAGGGGGACAGGGGGCGCGACAGAGGAGACCCAGTACTTC. It is translated as CASRGTGGATEETQYF.

This clonotype occurred many times. V is TRBV6-5 and J is TRBJ1-1, with D hard to call. This CDR3 comprises 13 residues. From germline, CDR1 is MNHEY and CDR2 SVGAGI. Trimming pared 6 bases from V and 3 bases from J, leaving 11 bases between. The CDR3 loop reads CASRVQRDTEAFF. The CDR3 DNA reads as TGTGCCAGCAGGGTCCAGAGAGACACTGAAGCTTTCTTT.

This clonotype was counted ten times or more. This chain joins TRBV27 and TRBJ2-7, with 13 nucleotides matching TRBD2. This CDR3 has 19 amino acids. Unmatched junction bases numbered 9, after V lost 0 bases and J lost 1 base. CDR1 MNHEY and CDR2 SMNVEV come from the germline V gene (reference sequence). CDR3 region: CASSLSPGTSGIISYEQYF. The CDR3 nucleotides are TGTGCCAGCAGTTTATCCCCCGGGACTAGCGGGATTATTTCCTACGAGCAGTACTTC.

This clonotype has a count of ten or more. V is TRBV9 and J is TRBJ1-2; 9 nucleotides match TRBD1. Per germline, CDR1 SGDLS and CDR2 YYNGEE. Losses at the gene ends were 4 bases for V and 3 bases for J; bases not matched to a gene: 7. This CDR3 comprises 15 residues. The CDR3 DNA follows: TGTGCCAGCAGCCCCCGGACAGGGGTCGACTATGGCTACACCTTC. It specifies CASSPRTGVDYGYTF.

The rearrangement links TRBV7-9 to TRBJ2-2; tentatively, D is TRBD1 or TRBD2 (5 bases each). In germline, CDR1 is SEHNR, CDR2 FQNEAQ (reference sequence). The CDR3 sequence is 14 residues long. Trimming left V 5 bases short and J 4 bases short, with 11 bases between. In DNA form, the CDR3 reads TGTGCCAGCAGCCTCGGGACCCTCACCGGGGAGCTGTTTTTT. It encodes CASSLGTLTGELFF.

This clonotype occurred many times. V usage is TRBV12-3 or TRBV12-4 and J usage is TRBJ2-7, with D maybe TRBD1 (6 bases). V was shortened by 3 bases and J by 6 bases, with 9 bases between the two germline ends. This CDR3 is built from 12 residues. This chain's CDR3 is CASSLRGFEQYF. The CDR3 nucleotides are TGTGCCAGCAGTTTGAGGGGGTTCGAGCAGTACTTC.

This clonotype has a handful of counts. The chain is built from TRBV11-2 and TRBJ2-5; D not resolved. V was pared by 2 bases and J by 5 bases, with 9 bases between. CDR3 length equals 13 residues. Looked up from germline, CDR1 is SGHAT and CDR2 is FQNNGV. The DNA for the CDR3 is TGTGCCAGCAGCTTAACGGCCTTTGAGACCCAGTACTTC. Its translation: CASSLTAFETQYF.

The genes are TRBV20-1 and TRBJ2-7; D might be TRBD2 (6 bases). CDR1 is DFQATT, CDR2 SNEGSKA, per germline (reference sequence). The CDR3 runs to 13 residues. V was pared by 7 bases and J by 5 bases, with 18 bases between. CDR3 loop: CSVPGTGWNEQYF. As DNA, the CDR3 is TGCAGTGTTCCCGGGACTGGATGGAACGAGCAGTACTTC.

The chain uses TRBV2 and TRBJ2-3, with D possibly being TRBD1 or TRBD2 (5 bases each). The CDR3 length is 15 residues. The V and J ends lost 1 base and 1 base respectively, with 9 bases between them. Germline-derived CDR1 and CDR2 are SNHLY and FYNNEI. CDR3 nucleotide sequence: TGTGCCAGCAGTGAAGAAGGGACCCGCACAGATACGCAGTATTTT. Residues: CASSEEGTRTDTQYF.

The gene calls are TRBV25-1 and TRBJ2-7, with TRBD1 matching 8 bases. The J segment lost 1 base and the V segment lost 6 bases, leaving 2 bases of the junction unmatched. This CDR3 is 13 amino acids long. Germline CDR1 and CDR2: MGHDK and SYGVNS. The chain's CDR3 is CASRRDRSYEQYF. CDR3 DNA: TGTGCCAGCAGGAGGGACAGGTCCTACGAGCAGTACTTC.

This clonotype was seen ten or more times. The V and J genes are TRBV5-5 and TRBJ2-3; 7 positions agree with TRBD2. The CDR3 has 17 residues. The J segment lost 1 base and the V segment lost 0 bases, leaving 8 bases of the junction unmatched. Germline V lookup: CDR1 SGHKS, CDR2 YYEKEE (reference sequence). In DNA form, the CDR3 reads TGTGCCAGCAGCTTGGATTACCCGGGAGGTGGCACAGATACGCAGTATTTT. Translating it yields CASSLDYPGGGTDTQYF.

This clonotype was counted a few times. The V call is TRBV28, the J call TRBJ1-1; 9 positions agree with TRBD1. The V segment lost 6 bases and the J segment 4 bases; nucleotides outside the gene matches: 9. Germline V CDR1 and CDR2: MDHEN, SYDVKM. The CDR3 runs 15 residues. The CDR3 coding sequence is TGTGCCAGCAGGCTAATGGGGACAGGGCTCACTGAAGCTTTCTTT. Translating it yields CASRLMGTGLTEAFF.

This clonotype was detected many times. The genes are TRBV6-6 and TRBJ2-1; D gene uncertain. The CDR3 is 12 residues long. Germline CDR1 and CDR2: MNHNY and SVGAGI (reference sequence). V was trimmed by 7 bases and J by 5 bases, leaving 9 bases between them. The CDR3 coding sequence is TGTGCCAGCAATTTAGTTAACAATGAGCAGTTCTTC. This sequence encodes CASNLVNNEQFF.

A few counts support this clonotype. This chain connects TRBV12-3 or TRBV12-4 to TRBJ2-1; 9 bases are a match to TRBD2. With V trimmed by 2 bases and J by 2 bases, 4 bases remained unmatched. This CDR3 contains 16 residues. CDR3 sequence: CASSLWLAGPYNEQFF. Here the CDR3 DNA reads TGTGCCAGCAGTTTATGGCTAGCGGGACCCTACAATGAGCAGTTCTTC.

This clonotype was found many times. The chain couples TRBV5-6 to TRBJ1-1; D is undetermined. Germline CDR1 is SGHDT and CDR2 is YYEEEE. This CDR3 contains 12 residues. The ends were cut back, 2 bases at V and 2 bases at J, with 4 bases in the middle. The CDR3 DNA is TGTGCCAGCAGCTTAAAAAACACTGAAGCTTTCTTT. It is translated as CASSLKNTEAFF.

This chain links TRBV5-1 with TRBJ1-5; D is unclear. The CDR3 spans 13 residues. Germline CDR1 and CDR2: SGHRS and YFSETQ. V was clipped by 4 bases and J by 7 bases, with 12 bases between them. CDR3 nucleotide sequence: TGCGCCAGCAGCCCTACCGGGGAGCAGCCCCAGCATTTT. Its protein product is CASSPTGEQPQHF.

There are many counts of this clonotype. The V and J genes are TRBV3-1 and TRBJ2-7; 13 nucleotides line up with TRBD2. V lost 4 bases, J lost 2 bases, and 5 bases stayed unmatched. The germline V gene has CDR1 LGHDT and CDR2 YNNKEL (reference sequence). The CDR3 totals 16 residues. CDR3 loop: CASSPGLAGLAYEQYF. The DNA of the CDR3 is TGTGCCAGCAGCCCGGGACTAGCGGGATTGGCCTACGAGCAGTACTTC.

This clonotype was detected many times. The chain joins TRBV29-1 to TRBJ1-5, with D perhaps matching TRBD1 (6 bases). From germline, CDR1 is SQVTM and CDR2 ANQGSEA. CDR3 length: 13 amino acids. The V end lost 5 bases, the J end lost 6 bases, and 14 bases lay between the germline ends. The CDR3 sequence: CSVSPGESQPQHF. The CDR3 nucleotides are TGCAGCGTTTCGCCAGGGGAGAGTCAGCCCCAGCATTTT.

This clonotype was observed many times. V gene TRBV6-6 combines with J gene TRBJ2-1, with 9 bases matching TRBD2. The CDR3 is 15 amino acids. The J segment lost 2 bases and the V segment lost 4 bases, leaving 3 bases of the junction unmatched. The germline V gene encodes CDR1 MNHNY and CDR2 SVGAGI (reference sequence). The CDR3 loop is CASSSTSGPYNEQFF. CDR3 bases: TGTGCCAGCAGTTCCACTAGCGGGCCCTACAATGAGCAGTTCTTC.

Worth noting for this clonotype: A much larger clone lies one base from this, so it may be a read error. The V and J genes are TRBV20-1 and TRBJ2-2, with D possibly being TRBD1 (5 bases). Germline lookup yields CDR1 DFQATT and CDR2 SNEGSKA (reference sequence). This CDR3 is 13 amino acids long. Trimming removed 6 bases from V and 6 bases from J, with 14 bases in between. The CDR3 DNA reads TGCAGTGCCCGTGATTGGGGCTCCGGGGAGCTGTTTTTT. This translates into CSARDWGSGELFF.

This clonotype occurred many times. V usage is TRBV29-1 and J usage is TRBJ1-2; the D is unclear. The CDR3 totals 11 residues. Trimming cost V 4 bases and J 5 bases, with 8 bases left between them. The germline V gene encodes CDR1 SQVTM and CDR2 ANQGSEA. The CDR3 coding sequence is TGCAGCGTTGGAACAGATTATGGCTACACCTTC. It translates to CSVGTDYGYTF.

This rearrangement joins TRBV29-1 to TRBJ2-3; D possibly corresponds to TRBD2 (6 bases). The germline V gene has CDR1 SQVTM and CDR2 ANQGSEA. This CDR3 has 12 residues. Trimming took off 8 bases at V and 10 bases at J, with 19 bases between the two ends. In DNA form, the CDR3 reads TGCAGCATTAGCCGGGAGCCGAATTCGCAGTATTTT. It specifies CSISREPNSQYF.

The CDR3 spells CASSLGASSGANVLTF. CDR3 DNA sequence: TGTGCCAGCAGCTTAGGCGCAAGCTCTGGGGCCAACGTCCTGACTTTC. This chain uses TRBV11-1 with TRBJ2-6; D unclear. Looked up from germline, CDR1 is SGHAT and CDR2 is FQDESV (reference sequence). V was shortened by 1 base and J by 0 bases, with 7 bases between the two germline ends. The length of the CDR3 is 16 residues.

This clonotype was seen repeatedly, ten times or more. This CDR3 reads CASRKLAGVAYNEQFF. In DNA form, the CDR3 reads TGTGCCAGCCGAAAACTGGCGGGAGTCGCCTACAATGAGCAGTTCTTC. The rearrangement links TRBV11-2 to TRBJ2-1; 7 nucleotides match TRBD2. V was pared by 8 bases and J by 2 bases, with 12 bases of the junction left unmatched. This CDR3 contains 16 residues. The germline gives CDR1 SGHAT, CDR2 FQNNGV.

This clonotype came up a few times. V and J are TRBV29-1 and TRBJ1-1, with a weak D call TRBD1 (5 bases). The CDR3 consists of 11 residues. Germline V lookup: CDR1 SQVTM, CDR2 ANQGSEA. CDR3 in DNA: TGCAGGGGGGATATGAACACTGAAGCTTTCTTT. It yields the protein CRGDMNTEAFF.

This clonotype was seen ten or more times. This chain uses TRBV30 with TRBJ1-3; a possible D gene is TRBD1 (5 bases). The CDR3 has 14 amino acids. V was shortened by 2 bases and J by 7 bases, with 15 bases between the two germline ends. The germline V gene has CDR1 GTSNPN and CDR2 SVGIG (reference sequence). CDR3 residues: CAWSPPGTLNTIYF. The CDR3 region has the DNA TGTGCCTGGAGTCCCCCAGGGACCCTCAACACCATATATTTT. The entire variable domain, with the rest obtained from reference TRBV30 and TRBJ1-3, is as follows: SQTIHQWPATLVQPVGSPLSLECTVEGTSNPNLYWYRQAAGRGLQLLFYSVGIGQISSEVPQNLSASRPQDRQFILSSKKLLLSDSGFYLCAWSPPGTLNTIYFGEGSWLTVV.

This clonotype came up many times. J is TRBJ2-7 and V is TRBV10-3, with a weak D call TRBD1 (6 bases). The germline V gene encodes CDR1 ENHRY and CDR2 SYGVKD. The CDR3 contains 13 residues. V lost 11 bases to trimming and J lost 6 bases, with 20 bases between them. CDR3 nucleotide sequence: TGTGCCCTGGGTAACAGGGACCTAGGCGAGCAGTACTTC. Translating it yields CALGNRDLGEQYF.

The chain combines TRBV20-1 with TRBJ2-1; 9 bases align to TRBD2. The J segment lost 9 bases and the V segment lost 7 bases, leaving 10 bases of the junction unmatched. The CDR3 runs 13 residues. Germline-derived CDR1 and CDR2 are DFQATT and SNEGSKA (reference sequence). CDR3 nucleotides: TGCAGTGTCGCGACTAGCGGAGGGGGTGAGCAGTTCTTC. Residues: CSVATSGGGEQFF.